This T cell receptor beta chain was obtained from a study of blood T cells in healthy people across ages. Each sample provided at least 6 micrograms of extracted total RNA. This CDR3 contains 17 residues. Per germline, CDR1 DFQATT and CDR2 SNEGSKA (reference sequence). Together with a sample-barcoded 5' primer, a J-beta primer mix was included in a second PCR lasting about 7 to 11 cycles. Each CDR3 protein is one row after TCRdb ran MiXCR on the 5' RACE reads. The sample has about 1.6 million distinct CDR3 sequences, around 35% seen once. To note about this clonotype: Germline is not matched at one junction end, which may reflect a read error.

The V call is TRBV20-1, the J call TRBJ2-3; 12 nucleotides match TRBD2. The sequencing sample was made of blood. The clonotype was recovered from a woman aged 25-40 years in good health. In nucleotides, the CDR3 is TGCAGTGTTAGAAAGACTAGCGGGAGAGGGGTCACAGATACGCAGTATTTT. Its translation: CSVRKTSGRGVTDTQYF.